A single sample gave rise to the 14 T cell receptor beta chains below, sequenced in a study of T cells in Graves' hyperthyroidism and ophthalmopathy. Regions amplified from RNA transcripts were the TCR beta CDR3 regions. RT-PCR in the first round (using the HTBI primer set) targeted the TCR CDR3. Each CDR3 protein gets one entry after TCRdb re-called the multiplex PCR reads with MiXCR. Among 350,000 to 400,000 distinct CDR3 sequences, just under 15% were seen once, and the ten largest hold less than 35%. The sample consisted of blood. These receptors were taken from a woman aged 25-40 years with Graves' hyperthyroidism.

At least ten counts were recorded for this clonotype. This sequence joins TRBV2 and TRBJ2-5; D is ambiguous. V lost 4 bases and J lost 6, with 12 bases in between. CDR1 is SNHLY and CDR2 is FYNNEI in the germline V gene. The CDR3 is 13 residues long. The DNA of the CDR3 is TGTGCCAGCAGTGTAGTCGAGAGTAAGACCCAGTACTTC. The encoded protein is CASSVVESKTQYF.

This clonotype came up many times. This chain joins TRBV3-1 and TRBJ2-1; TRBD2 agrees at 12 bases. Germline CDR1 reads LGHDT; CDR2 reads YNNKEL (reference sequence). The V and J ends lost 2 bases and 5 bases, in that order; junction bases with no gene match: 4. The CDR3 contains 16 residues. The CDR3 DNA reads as TGTGCCAGCAGCCAACGGCTAGCGGGAGGGAACAATGAGCAGTTCTTC. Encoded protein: CASSQRLAGGNNEQFF.

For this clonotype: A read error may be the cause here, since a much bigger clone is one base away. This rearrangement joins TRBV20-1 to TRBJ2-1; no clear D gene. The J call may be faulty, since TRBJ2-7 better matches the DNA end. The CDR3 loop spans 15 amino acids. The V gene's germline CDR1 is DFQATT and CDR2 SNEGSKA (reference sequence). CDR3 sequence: CSASRRADSYNEQYF. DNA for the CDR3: TGCAGTGCTAGTCGTCGGGCCGACTCCTACAATGAGCAGTACTTC.

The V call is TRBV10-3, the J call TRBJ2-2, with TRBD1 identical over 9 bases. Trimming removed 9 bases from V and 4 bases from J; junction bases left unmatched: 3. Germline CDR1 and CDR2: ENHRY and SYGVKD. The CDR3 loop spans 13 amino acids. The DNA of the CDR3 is TGTGCCATGGGACAGGGCGGCACCGGGGAGCTGTTTTTT. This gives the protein CAMGQGGTGELFF.

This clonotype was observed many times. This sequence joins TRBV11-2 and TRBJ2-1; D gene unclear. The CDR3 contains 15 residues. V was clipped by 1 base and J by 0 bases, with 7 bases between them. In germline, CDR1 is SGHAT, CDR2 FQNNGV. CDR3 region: CASSLAAGSYNEQFF. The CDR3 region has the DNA TGTGCCAGCAGCTTAGCGGCAGGCTCCTACAATGAGCAGTTCTTC.

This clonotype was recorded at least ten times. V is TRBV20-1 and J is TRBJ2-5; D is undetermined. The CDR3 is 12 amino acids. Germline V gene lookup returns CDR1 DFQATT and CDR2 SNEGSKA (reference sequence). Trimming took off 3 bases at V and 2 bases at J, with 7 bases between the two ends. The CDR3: CSASGGQETQYF. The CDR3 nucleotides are TGCAGTGCTAGCGGCGGTCAAGAGACCCAGTACTTC.

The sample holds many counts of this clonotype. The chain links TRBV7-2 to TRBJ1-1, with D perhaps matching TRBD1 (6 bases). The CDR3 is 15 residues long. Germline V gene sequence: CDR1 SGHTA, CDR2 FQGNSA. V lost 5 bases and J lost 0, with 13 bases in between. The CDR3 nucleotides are TGTGCCAGCAGCATAAACAGGGCCATGAACACTGAAGCTTTCTTT. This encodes CASSINRAMNTEAFF. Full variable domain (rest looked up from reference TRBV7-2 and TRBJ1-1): GAGVSQSPSNKVTEKGKDVELRCDPISGHTALYWYRQSLGQGLEFLIYFQGNSAPDKSGLPSDRFSAERTGGSVSTLTIQRTQQEDSAVYLCASSINRAMNTEAFFGQGTRLTVV.

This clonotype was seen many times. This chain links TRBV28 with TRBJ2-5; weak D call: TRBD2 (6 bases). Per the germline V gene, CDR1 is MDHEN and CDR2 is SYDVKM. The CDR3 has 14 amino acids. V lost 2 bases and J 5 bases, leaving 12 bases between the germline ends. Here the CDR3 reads CASSLGGIGETQYF. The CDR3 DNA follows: TGTGCCAGCAGTTTAGGGGGGATTGGGGAGACCCAGTACTTC.

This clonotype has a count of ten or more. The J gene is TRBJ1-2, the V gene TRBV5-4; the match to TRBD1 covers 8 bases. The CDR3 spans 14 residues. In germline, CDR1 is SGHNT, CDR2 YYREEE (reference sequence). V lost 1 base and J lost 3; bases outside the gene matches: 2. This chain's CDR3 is CASSLSTGDYGYTF. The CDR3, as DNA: TGTGCCAGCAGCTTGTCGACAGGGGACTATGGCTACACCTTC.

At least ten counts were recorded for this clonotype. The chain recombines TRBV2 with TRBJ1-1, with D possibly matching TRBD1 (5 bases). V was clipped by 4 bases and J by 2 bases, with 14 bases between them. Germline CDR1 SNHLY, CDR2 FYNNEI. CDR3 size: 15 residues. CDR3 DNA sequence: TGTGCCAGCAGTGGCGGGGCAGGGCCAAACACTGAAGCTTTCTTT. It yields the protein CASSGGAGPNTEAFF.

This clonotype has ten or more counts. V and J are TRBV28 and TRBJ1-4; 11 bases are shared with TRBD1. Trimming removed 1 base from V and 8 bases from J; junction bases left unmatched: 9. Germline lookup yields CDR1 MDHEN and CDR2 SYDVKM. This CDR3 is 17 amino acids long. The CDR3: CASSLSWTGGGGEKLFF. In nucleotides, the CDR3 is TGTGCCAGCAGTTTATCCTGGACAGGGGGCGGAGGAGAAAAACTGTTTTTT.

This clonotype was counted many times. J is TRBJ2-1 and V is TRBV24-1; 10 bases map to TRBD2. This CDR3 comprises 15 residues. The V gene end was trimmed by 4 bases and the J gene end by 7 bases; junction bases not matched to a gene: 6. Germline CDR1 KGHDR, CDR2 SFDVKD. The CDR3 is CATSDKAGGRNEQFF. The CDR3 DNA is TGTGCCACCAGTGACAAAGCGGGAGGGCGGAATGAGCAGTTCTTC.

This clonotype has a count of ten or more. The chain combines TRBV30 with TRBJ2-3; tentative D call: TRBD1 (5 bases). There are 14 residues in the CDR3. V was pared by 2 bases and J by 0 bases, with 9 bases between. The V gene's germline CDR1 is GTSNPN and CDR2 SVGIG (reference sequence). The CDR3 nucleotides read TGTGCCTGGAGTCGGACATCTAGCACAGATACGCAGTATTTT. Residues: CAWSRTSSTDTQYF.

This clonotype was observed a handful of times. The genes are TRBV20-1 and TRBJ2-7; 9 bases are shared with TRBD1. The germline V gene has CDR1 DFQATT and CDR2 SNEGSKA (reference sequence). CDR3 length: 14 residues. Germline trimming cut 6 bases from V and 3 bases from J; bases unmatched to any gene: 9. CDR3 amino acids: CSARTGQGYYEQYF. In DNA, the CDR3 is TGCAGTGCCAGAACGGGACAGGGATACTACGAGCAGTACTTC.